These 31 T cell receptor beta chains were all obtained from the same sample, sequenced in a study of T cell responses to AZD1222 COVID-19 vaccine. TCRdb's copy holds only in-frame clones and misses some; the assay was immunoSEQ multiplex PCR. Of around 120,000 clones detected, roughly 84% appear once; the ten largest clones hold around 6%. This material consisted of peripheral blood, taken on day 0 of AZD1222 vaccination. The receptors here all came from an adult in good health.

The chain joins TRBV24-1 to TRBJ1-2; no clear D. Trimming cost V 4 bases and J 0 bases, with 8 bases left between them. Germline V gives CDR1 KGHDR, CDR2 SFDVKD. CDR3 size: 14 residues. The CDR3, as DNA: TGTGCCACCAGTGAAAGGTACTCTAACTATGGCTACACCTTC. Translated, it gives CATSERYSNYGYTF.

The chain couples TRBV21-1 to TRBJ2-2; the D call of TRBD2 is as the table states it, not checked on the DNA. TRBV21-1 is labeled a pseudogene. CDR3 length equals 14 residues. In DNA, the CDR3 is TGTGCCAGCAGCTCGGTCCAGAACACCGGGGAGCTGTTTTTT. Protein product: CASSSVQNTGELFF.

This clone has only one observation. The genes are TRBV3-1 (or the pseudogene TRBV3-2) and TRBJ1-6; D ambiguous. The germline V and J ends were trimmed by 0 bases and 4 bases, with 10 bases remaining between them. CDR3 size: 16 residues. The germline V gene has CDR1 LGHDT and CDR2 YNNKEL (reference sequence). The CDR3 DNA reads as TGTGCCAGCAGCCAAGATCCCGGGCCTTATAATTCACCCCTCCACTTT. Its protein product is CASSQDPGPYNSPLHF.

The chain links TRBV19 to TRBJ2-7; maybe TRBD1 (6 bases). CDR1 LNHDA and CDR2 SQIVND come from the germline V gene (reference sequence). V was pared by 3 bases and J by 5 bases, with 11 bases between. The CDR3 is 13 amino acids. CDR3 in DNA: TGTGCCAGTAGTATTTCCAGGGGAAACGAGCAGTACTTC. Translated: CASSISRGNEQYF.

The chain uses TRBV15 and TRBJ2-7; 8 bases fit TRBD1. Germline-derived CDR1 and CDR2 are LNHNV and YYDKDF (reference sequence). This CDR3 has 15 residues. V shed 5 bases and J 3 bases; nucleotides not matched to a gene: 9. CDR3 bases: TGTGCCACCAGCGGCTGGGACAGGCGCAACTACGAGCAGTACTTC. Encoded protein: CATSGWDRRNYEQYF.

This clone turned up a few times. The chain employs TRBV19 and TRBJ2-7, with a possible D match to TRBD1 (6 bases). The germline gives CDR1 LNHDA, CDR2 SQIVND (reference sequence). This CDR3 spans 15 amino acids. V lost 3 bases and J 2 bases, leaving 14 bases between the germline ends. CDR3 sequence (DNA): TGTGCCAGTAGTATGGGGGCTAGTAGCACCTACGAGCAGTACTTC. This gives the protein CASSMGASSTYEQYF.

V and J are TRBV11-2 and TRBJ1-5; a weak D match, TRBD1 (6 bases). The CDR3 has 14 amino acids. Trimming shortened V by 5 bases and J by 2 bases, and 10 bases separated the two germline ends. Germline assignment: CDR1 SGHAT and CDR2 FQNNGV. CDR3 DNA: TGTGCCAGCAGCCCGGACAGCCGCAATCAGCCCCAGCATTTT. Encoded protein: CASSPDSRNQPQHF.

The chain recombines TRBV4-1 with TRBJ1-1; TRBD1 aligns across 7 bases. CDR1 is MGHRA and CDR2 is YSYEKL in the germline V gene. This CDR3 comprises 16 residues. The junction had 12 bases not matched to a gene; V was cut back by 4 bases and J by 4 bases. CDR3 DNA sequence: TGCGCCAGCAGCCCTTCAGGGGGGGCTACGGGCACTGAAGCTTTCTTT. Translation gives CASSPSGGATGTEAFF.

This clone was seen once. The chain uses TRBV21-1 and TRBJ2-7; TRBD1, the D gene given by the table, was not confirmed from the DNA. TRBV21-1 is shown as a pseudogene. The CDR3 sequence is 18 residues long. DNA of the CDR3: TGTGCCAGCAGCAGGAACAGGCGTCGACACTTAAACTCCTACGAGCAGTACTTC. This encodes CASSRNRRRHLNSYEQYF.

CDR3 in amino acids: CASSFKGNSPLHF. The CDR3 nucleotides are TGTGCCAGCAGCTTTAAGGGGAATTCACCCCTCCACTTT. The V call is TRBV7-2, the J call TRBJ1-6, with a possible D match to TRBD1 (5 bases). The V gene lost 3 bases and the J gene lost 7 bases, with 7 bases spanning the gap. CDR1 is SGHTA and CDR2 is FQGNSA in the germline V gene. CDR3 size: 13 residues.

The gene calls are TRBV19 and TRBJ1-5; D is undetermined. Per the germline V gene, CDR1 is LNHDA and CDR2 is SQIVND (reference sequence). The CDR3 runs to 16 residues. V was pared by 6 bases and J by 1 base, with 16 bases between. The CDR3 sequence: CASSLGPTRSNQPQHF. CDR3 DNA: TGTGCCAGTAGCCTCGGACCGACTCGGAGCAATCAGCCCCAGCATTTT. The variable domain in full, with the rest retrieved from reference TRBV19 and TRBJ1-5, is DGGITQSPKYLFRKEGQNVTLSCEQNLNHDAMYWYRQDPGQGLRLIYYSQIVNDFQKGDIAEGYSVSREKKESFPLTVTSAQKNPTAFYLCASSLGPTRSNQPQHFGDGTRLSIL.

V usage is TRBV11-3 and J usage is TRBJ2-1; TRBD2 is a possible D gene (5 bases). Germline CDR1 is SGHNT and CDR2 is YENEEA. This CDR3 comprises 13 residues. Trimming pared 1 base from V and 6 bases from J, leaving 7 bases between. The CDR3 loop reads CASSLGGINEQFF. The CDR3 DNA reads TGTGCCAGCAGCTTAGGAGGGATCAATGAGCAGTTCTTC.

V usage is TRBV28 and J usage is TRBJ2-2, with D uncertain. The CDR3 sequence is 12 residues long. Germline assignment: CDR1 MDHEN and CDR2 SYDVKM. Trimming left V 6 bases short and J 7 bases short, with 9 bases between. Here the CDR3 DNA reads TGTGCCAGCAGACTCGGGCGCGGGGAGCTGTTTTTT. Protein: CASRLGRGELFF.

The chain employs TRBV2 and TRBJ1-2; D gene ambiguous. The CDR3 length is 12 residues. V lost 3 bases to trimming and J lost 5 bases, with 7 bases between them. Germline values: CDR1 SNHLY, CDR2 FYNNEI. This chain's CDR3 is CASSDTKYGYTF. The DNA of the CDR3 is TGTGCCAGCAGTGACACAAAATATGGCTACACCTTC.

V usage is TRBV6-5 and J usage is TRBJ1-2; D is perhaps TRBD1 (5 bases). V dropped 2 bases and J dropped 1 base, with 8 bases sitting between them. Per germline, CDR1 MNHEY and CDR2 SVGAGI. The CDR3 spans 14 residues. CDR3 loop: CASSYEGLNYGYTF. For the CDR3, the DNA is TGTGCCAGCAGTTACGAGGGGCTTAACTATGGCTACACCTTC.

This chain links TRBV28 with TRBJ2-7; 7 positions agree with TRBD1. CDR3 size: 15 residues. J was trimmed by 4 bases and V by 3 bases; bases with no gene match: 9. Per the germline V gene, CDR1 is MDHEN and CDR2 is SYDVKM. The DNA of the CDR3 is TGTGCCAGCAGTTTTTCGGCCCCCAGGGGGTACGAGCAGTACTTC. Its translation: CASSFSAPRGYEQYF.

This chain links TRBV5-1 with TRBJ1-2; no clear D. The germline V gene has CDR1 SGHRS and CDR2 YFSETQ. The CDR3 has 12 amino acids. Deletions cut 1 base from V and 3 bases from J, with 4 bases between. CDR3 protein: CASSLRDYGYTF. In DNA form, the CDR3 reads TGCGCCAGCAGCTTGAGGGACTATGGCTACACCTTC.

The chain joins TRBV5-4 to TRBJ2-7; 11 bases line up with TRBD2. This CDR3 has 15 residues. Germline V gene data show CDR1 as SGHNT and CDR2 as YYREEE (reference sequence). The V and J ends lost 3 bases and 4 bases, in that order; junction bases with no gene match: 6. CDR3: CASSSASGGIYEQYF. The CDR3 DNA reads TGTGCCAGCAGCTCCGCTAGCGGGGGGATTTACGAGCAGTACTTC.

The chain joins TRBV5-6 to TRBJ2-1; 10 bases agree with TRBD1. The CDR3 consists of 13 residues. After removal of 8 bases from V and 5 bases from J, the junction contained 4 bases not matched to a gene. Germline V gene lookup returns CDR1 SGHDT and CDR2 YYEEEE. CDR3 sequence: CASRDRGHNEQFF. In DNA form, the CDR3 reads TGTGCCAGTCGGGACAGGGGCCACAATGAGCAGTTCTTC. The entire variable domain, with the rest obtained from reference TRBV5-6 and TRBJ2-1, is as follows: DAGVTQSPTHLIKTRGQQVTLRCSPKSGHDTVSWYQQALGQGPQFIFQYYEEEERQRGNFPDRFSGHQFPNYSSELNVNALLLGDSALYLCASRDRGHNEQFFGPGTRLTVL.

This chain connects TRBV9 to TRBJ2-7; 11 positions agree with TRBD1. CDR3 length: 16 amino acids. Germline CDR1 reads SGDLS; CDR2 reads YYNGEE. J gave up 5 bases and V 2 bases, and 9 bases lay outside the gene matches. The CDR3 nucleotides are TGTGCCAGCAGCGTCGCTCGGGACAGGGGGTCCCACGAGCAGTACTTC. The encoded protein is CASSVARDRGSHEQYF.

This chain uses TRBV18 with TRBJ2-3; 7 bases agree with TRBD1. Germline CDR1 KGHSH, CDR2 LQKENI. Trimming took 6 bases from V and 4 from J; bases not matched to a gene: 7. The CDR3 is 14 amino acids. In nucleotides, the CDR3 is TGTGCCAGCTCTACCACAGGGGCTGCAGATACGCAGTATTTT. This gives the protein CASSTTGAADTQYF.

This clone has only one observation. The chain has TRBV7-6 and TRBJ1-1; weak D call: TRBD1 (6 bases). The germline CDR1 and CDR2 sequences are SGHVS and FNYEAQ. The germline V and J ends were trimmed by 5 bases and 11 bases, with 15 bases remaining between them. The CDR3 extends over 12 amino acids. In DNA, the CDR3 is TGTGCCAGCAGCCCGGGACAAAACGGCGCTTTCTTT. This encodes CASSPGQNGAFF.

J is TRBJ1-6 and V is TRBV2; maybe TRBD1 (5 bases). The CDR3 extends over 16 amino acids. Trimming cost V 3 bases and J 0 bases, with 9 bases left between them. CDR1 is SNHLY and CDR2 is FYNNEI in the germline V gene. The CDR3 region has the DNA TGTGCCAGCAGTGATTCAGGGAGCTCCTATAATTCACCCCTCCACTTT. Translated: CASSDSGSSYNSPLHF.

J is TRBJ1-5 and V is TRBV24-1, with 10 bases lining up with TRBD1. There are 16 residues in the CDR3. From germline, CDR1 is KGHDR and CDR2 SFDVKD. Trimming removed 4 bases from V and 5 bases from J; junction bases left unmatched: 7. The CDR3 is CATSDPTGGPDQPQHF. CDR3 DNA: TGTGCCACCAGTGACCCGACAGGGGGCCCCGATCAGCCCCAGCATTTT.

This clone has more than one count but fewer than ten. The rearrangement links TRBV2 to TRBJ2-2; no clear D. The CDR3 is 13 amino acids. Germline loops: CDR1 SNHLY, CDR2 FYNNEI. With 3 bases removed from V and 5 bases from J, the gap between germline ends came to 7 bases. CDR3 region: CASSEAETGELFF. CDR3 DNA sequence: TGTGCCAGCAGTGAGGCAGAAACCGGGGAGCTGTTTTTT.

DNA for the CDR3: TGTGCCAGCAGTTTATCGCGGGATTCACCCCTCCACTTT. Translated, it gives CASSLSRDSPLHF. V is TRBV27 and J is TRBJ1-6; D gene unclear. The V gene's germline CDR1 is MNHEY and CDR2 SMNVEV (reference sequence). Trimming removed 0 bases from V and 8 bases from J, with 5 bases in between. The CDR3 runs to 13 residues.

This sequence joins TRBV28 and TRBJ1-2; D not certain. The CDR3 consists of 15 residues. Trimming took off 3 bases at V and 13 bases at J, with 24 bases between the two ends. From germline, CDR1 is MDHEN and CDR2 SYDVKM. CDR3 protein: CASSFSWSRTLAGTF. In DNA, the CDR3 is TGTGCCAGCAGTTTTTCTTGGTCCCGGACCTTGGCAGGCACCTTC.

The CDR3: CASSPRPGRVNTEAFF. CDR3 nucleotide sequence: TGTGCCAGCAGTCCCCGACCGGGAAGGGTGAACACTGAAGCTTTCTTT. The V call is TRBV27, the J call TRBJ1-1; no firm D call. The CDR3 totals 16 residues. The ends were cut back, 5 bases at V and 0 bases at J, with 16 bases in the middle. Germline CDR1 MNHEY, CDR2 SMNVEV (reference sequence).

The CDR3 protein is CASSFGPSYEQYF. The CDR3 DNA follows: TGTGCCAGCAGCTTCGGGCCCTCCTACGAGCAGTACTTC. The chain employs TRBV7-9 and TRBJ2-7; no clear D gene. The germline V gene encodes CDR1 SEHNR and CDR2 FQNEAQ (reference sequence). This CDR3 comprises 13 residues. Deletions cut 3 bases from V and 0 bases from J, with 6 bases between.

V is TRBV7-3 and J is TRBJ2-1; 7 positions match TRBD1. The CDR3 has 15 amino acids. CDR1 and CDR2 (germline): SGHTA, FQGTGA. V trimming: 5 bases; J trimming: 4 bases; junction bases outside the gene matches: 8. The DNA for the CDR3 is TGTGCCAGCAGCCCCGGCCGGGACAGTTACAATGAGCAGTTCTTC. Its protein product is CASSPGRDSYNEQFF.

A single count supports this clone. V gene TRBV19 combines with J gene TRBJ2-7; D remains ambiguous. Germline CDR1 and CDR2: LNHDA and SQIVND (reference sequence). The CDR3 has 13 amino acids. V was trimmed by 5 bases and J by 3 bases, leaving 11 bases between them. The CDR3 sequence: CASSPSGHYEQYF. CDR3 nucleotides: TGTGCCAGTAGTCCCTCCGGCCACTACGAGCAGTACTTC.